This T cell receptor beta chain was sequenced during a study of blood T cells in healthy people across ages. Each donor had ten milliliters of peripheral blood drawn. Each sample had at least 6 million PBMCs isolated. About this clonotype: Its cognate antigen is unknown.

Germline CDR1 reads DFQATT; CDR2 reads SNEGSKA (reference sequence). Trimming stripped 4 bases from V and 0 bases from J, with 16 bases between. The CDR3 runs 16 residues. Study-level findings and limits: Age brought a roughly linear fall in TCR beta diversity measured per million T cells.

With a J-beta primer mix and a sample-barcoded 5' primer, a second PCR ran about 6 to 11 cycles. Tagging of each cDNA molecule was performed by a template-switch adaptor with 12 random nucleotides. TCRdb re-derived calls from the 5' RACE reads in MiXCR, one entry per CDR3 protein. The profile shows some 1.6 million distinct CDR3 sequences, 30% to 40% of them singletons. J is TRBJ2-1 and V is TRBV20-1; maybe TRBD1 (8 bases). The specimen was blood. The TCR originated in a woman aged 30 to 39 in good health. CDR3 loop: CSATDRGGPSYNEQFF. CDR3 nucleotides: TGCAGTGCTACAGACAGGGGAGGGCCCTCCTACAATGAGCAGTTCTTC.